The clone carrying this T cell receptor (beta chain) was found a few times. This sample stems from a study of T-cell reconstitution after alpha-beta-depleted transplantation in children. After removal of 4 bases from V and 6 bases from J, the junction contained 7 bases not matched to a gene. CDR3 length: 16 residues. CDR1 LGHDT and CDR2 YNNKEL come from the germline V gene (reference sequence). Unique molecular identifiers were used in preparing the TCRbeta library. TCRdb analysed the PCR reads with MiXCR anew, one entry per CDR3 protein. The sample consists of a few hundred thousand distinct CDR3 sequences, 10% of them appearing once.

The chain combines TRBV3-1 with TRBJ2-2, with 11 bases that match TRBD2. The material was PBMCs from the stem cell graft donor, obtained from the stem cell graft. The clonotype comes from a human donor who donated a stem cell graft to a child with acute lymphoblastic leukemia. The CDR3 sequence: CASSRTSGRKAGELFF. For the CDR3, the DNA is TGTGCCAGCAGCCGAACTAGCGGGAGAAAAGCCGGGGAGCTGTTTTTT.